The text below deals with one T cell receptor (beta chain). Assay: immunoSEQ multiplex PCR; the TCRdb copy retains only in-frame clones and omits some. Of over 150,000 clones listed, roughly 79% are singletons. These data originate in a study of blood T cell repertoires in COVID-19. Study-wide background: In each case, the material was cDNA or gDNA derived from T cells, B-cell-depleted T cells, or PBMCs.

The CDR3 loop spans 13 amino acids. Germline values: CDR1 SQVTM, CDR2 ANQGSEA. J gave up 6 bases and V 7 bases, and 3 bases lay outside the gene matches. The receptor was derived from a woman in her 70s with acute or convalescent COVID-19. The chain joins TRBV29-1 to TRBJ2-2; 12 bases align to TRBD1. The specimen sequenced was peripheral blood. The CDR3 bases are TGCAGCGCCGGGACAGGGGGCCCCGGGGAGCTGTTTTTT. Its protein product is CSAGTGGPGELFF.